One sample yielded the 12 T cell receptor beta chains listed below, sequenced in a study of blood T cell repertoires in COVID-19. Profiled with immunoSEQ multiplex PCR; TCRdb holds only in-frame clones, not every one. The data hold some 240,000 clones, with around 86% observed a single time. Material for sequencing was PBMCs or T cells enriched from blood (not recorded which). These TCRs come from a middle-aged woman with acute COVID-19.

This clone was detected only once. The V call is TRBV28, the J call TRBJ1-2; D unresolved. With 3 bases removed from V and 2 bases from J, the gap between germline ends came to 10 bases. This CDR3 contains 14 residues. Germline CDR1 reads MDHEN; CDR2 reads SYDVKM. This CDR3 reads CASSFPGTNYGYTF. CDR3 sequence (DNA): TGTGCCAGCAGTTTTCCAGGAACAAACTATGGCTACACCTTC.

The chain links TRBV6-5 to TRBJ1-1; no definite D call. This CDR3 spans 16 amino acids. Trimming stripped 2 bases from V and 4 bases from J, with 17 bases between. In germline, CDR1 is MNHEY, CDR2 SVGAGI. Written as DNA, the CDR3 is TGTGCCAGCAGTTACACCCCACCTCGGGGAGGCACTGAAGCTTTCTTT. It specifies CASSYTPPRGGTEAFF.

The rearrangement uses TRBV11-1 and TRBJ1-1; D might be TRBD1 (5 bases). Trimming stripped 1 base from V and 3 bases from J, with 6 bases between. The CDR3 covers 13 residues. The germline V gene encodes CDR1 SGHAT and CDR2 FQDESV (reference sequence). CDR3 in DNA: TGTGCCAGCAGCTTAGAGACAGACACTGAAGCTTTCTTT. It encodes CASSLETDTEAFF.

This clone has only one observation. V is TRBV9 and J is TRBJ1-4, with 7 bases fitting TRBD1. In germline, CDR1 is SGDLS, CDR2 YYNGEE. This CDR3 region has 15 residues. V lost 3 bases and J lost 8; bases outside the gene matches: 10. CDR3 amino acids: CASSGLTGLDEKLFF. CDR3 in DNA: TGTGCCAGCAGCGGCTTGACAGGGTTGGACGAAAAACTGTTTTTT.

For the CDR3, the DNA is TGTGCCAGTAGTCCGGGGACAGTTTACAATGAGCAGTTCTTC. It encodes CASSPGTVYNEQFF. The rearrangement uses TRBV19 and TRBJ2-1; 7 bases are a match to TRBD1. From germline, CDR1 is LNHDA and CDR2 SQIVND (reference sequence). The CDR3 is 14 amino acids. Trimming removed 5 bases from V and 4 bases from J; junction bases left unmatched: 5.

The chain has TRBV5-1 and TRBJ1-1, with TRBD1 matching over 8 bases. Trimming took 5 bases from V and 3 from J; bases not matched to a gene: 9. This CDR3 has 15 amino acids. CDR1 and CDR2 (germline): SGHRS, YFSETQ. The CDR3 nucleotides read TGCGCCAGCAGTAGGTCGACAGGGGATGACACTGAAGCTTTCTTT. Residues: CASSRSTGDDTEAFF.

This clone appeared a few times. V is TRBV25-1 and J is TRBJ2-3, with 7 bases fitting TRBD2. Germline V CDR1 and CDR2: MGHDK, SYGVNS. This CDR3 contains 16 residues. The ends lost 6 bases at V and 7 bases at J; junction bases unmatched: 16. The CDR3 coding sequence is TGTGCCAGCAGGGACGAAACGGGACTATTATCACATACGCAGTATTTT. It encodes CASRDETGLLSHTQYF.

V and J are TRBV4-1 and TRBJ1-5; no definite D call. The length of the CDR3 is 16 residues. The ends were cut back, 4 bases at V and 7 bases at J, with 20 bases in the middle. The germline gives CDR1 MGHRA, CDR2 YSYEKL. Here the CDR3 reads CASSPFPQADIQPQHF. The CDR3 coding sequence is TGCGCCAGCAGCCCCTTCCCGCAGGCTGATATCCAGCCCCAGCATTTT.

The rearrangement joins TRBV2 to TRBJ1-2, with TRBD1 matching over 9 bases. CDR1 is SNHLY and CDR2 is FYNNEI in the germline V gene. J was trimmed by 6 bases and V by 6 bases; bases with no gene match: 8. This CDR3 has 14 amino acids. The CDR3 DNA reads TGTGCCAGCAGCCAACTCACAGGGGGCCATGGCTACACCTTC. It is translated as CASSQLTGGHGYTF.

The chain joins TRBV7-9 to TRBJ2-3, with 9 bases that match TRBD2. With 5 bases clipped from V and 1 base from J, the junction kept 4 bases outside the gene matches. The CDR3 extends over 15 amino acids. In germline, CDR1 is SEHNR, CDR2 FQNEAQ (reference sequence). The CDR3 nucleotides are TGTGCCAGCAGCATGACTAGCGGTCGCACAGATACGCAGTATTTT. Residues: CASSMTSGRTDTQYF.

There are many counts of this clone. CDR3 sequence: CASSQSLAGGEQFF. In nucleotides, the CDR3 is TGTGCCAGCAGCCAGTCACTAGCGGGAGGCGAGCAGTTCTTC. V is TRBV7-9 and J is TRBJ2-1, with TRBD2 identical over 12 bases. There are 14 residues in the CDR3. Looked up from germline, CDR1 is SEHNR and CDR2 is FQNEAQ (reference sequence). The V gene end was trimmed by 5 bases and the J gene end by 10 bases; junction bases not matched to a gene: 6.

The chain couples TRBV19 to TRBJ2-1, with 8 nucleotides matching TRBD2. Germline-derived CDR1 and CDR2 are LNHDA and SQIVND (reference sequence). The CDR3 has 16 residues. J gave up 7 bases and V 4 bases, and 12 bases lay outside the gene matches. The CDR3 loop reads CASSTSLSGSRNEQFF. DNA for the CDR3: TGTGCCAGTAGTACGAGCCTAAGCGGGAGCAGGAATGAGCAGTTCTTC.